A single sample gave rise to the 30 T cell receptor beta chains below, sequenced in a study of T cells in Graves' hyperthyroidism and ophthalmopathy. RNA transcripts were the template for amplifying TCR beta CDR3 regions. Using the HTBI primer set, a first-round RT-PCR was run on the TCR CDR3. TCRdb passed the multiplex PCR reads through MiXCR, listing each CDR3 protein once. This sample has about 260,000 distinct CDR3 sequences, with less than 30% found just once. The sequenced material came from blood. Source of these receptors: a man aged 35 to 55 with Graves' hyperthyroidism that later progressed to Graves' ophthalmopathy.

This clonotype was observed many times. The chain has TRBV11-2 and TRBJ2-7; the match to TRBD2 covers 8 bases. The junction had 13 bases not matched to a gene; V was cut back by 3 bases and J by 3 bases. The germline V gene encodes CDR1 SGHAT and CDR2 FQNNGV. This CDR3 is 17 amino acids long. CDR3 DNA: TGTGCCAGCAGCTTCTTCGGGAGCGGGAGTAGACGCTACGAGCAGTACTTC. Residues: CASSFFGSGSRRYEQYF.

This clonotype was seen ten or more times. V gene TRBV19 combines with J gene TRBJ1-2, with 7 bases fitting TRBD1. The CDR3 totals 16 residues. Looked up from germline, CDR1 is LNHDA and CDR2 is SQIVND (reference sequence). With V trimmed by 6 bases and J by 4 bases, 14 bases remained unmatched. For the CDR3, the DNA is TGTGCCAGTAGCGACACAGGGGACGCCACGATCTATGGCTACACCTTC. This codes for CASSDTGDATIYGYTF.

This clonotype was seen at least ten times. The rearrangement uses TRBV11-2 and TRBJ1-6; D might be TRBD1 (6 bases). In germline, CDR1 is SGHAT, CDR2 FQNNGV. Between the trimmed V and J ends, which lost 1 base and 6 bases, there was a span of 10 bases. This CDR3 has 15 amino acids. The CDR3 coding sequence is TGTGCCAGCAGCTTAGGCGGGGGCGCTAATTCACCCCTCCACTTT. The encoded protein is CASSLGGGANSPLHF. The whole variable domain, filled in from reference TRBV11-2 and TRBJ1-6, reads EAGVAQSPRYKIIEKRQSVAFWCNPISGHATLYWYQQILGQGPKLLIQFQNNGVVDDSQLPKDRFSAERLKGVDSTLKIQPAKLEDSAVYLCASSLGGGANSPLHFGNGTRLTVT.

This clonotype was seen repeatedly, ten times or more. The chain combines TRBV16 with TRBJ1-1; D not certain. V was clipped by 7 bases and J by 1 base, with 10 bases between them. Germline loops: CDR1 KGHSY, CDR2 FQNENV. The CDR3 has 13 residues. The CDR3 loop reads CASTPPPNTEAFF. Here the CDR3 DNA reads TGTGCCAGCACCCCCCCCCCGAACACTGAAGCTTTCTTT. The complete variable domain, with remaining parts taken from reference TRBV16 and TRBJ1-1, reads GEEVAQTPKHLVRGEGQKAKLYCAPIKGHSYVFWYQQVLKNEFKFLISFQNENVFDETGMPKERFSAKCLPNSPCSLEIQATKLEDSAVYFCASTPPPNTEAFFGQGTRLTVV.

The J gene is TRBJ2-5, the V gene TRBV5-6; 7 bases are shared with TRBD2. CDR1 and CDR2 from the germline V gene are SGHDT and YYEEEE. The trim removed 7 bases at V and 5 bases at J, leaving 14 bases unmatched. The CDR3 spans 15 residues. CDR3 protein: CASPPLASGRETQYF. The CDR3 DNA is TGTGCCAGCCCGCCCCTCGCTAGCGGCAGGGAGACCCAGTACTTC.

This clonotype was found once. CDR3 loop: CASSQTLRDRGAFF. The DNA of the CDR3 is TGTGCCAGCAGCCAAACCCTAAGGGACAGGGGAGCTTTCTTT. The V gene is TRBV3-1, the J gene TRBJ1-1, with 10 nucleotides matching TRBD1. Losses at the gene ends were 2 bases for V and 10 bases for J; bases not matched to a gene: 7. The CDR3 has 14 amino acids. Germline lookup yields CDR1 LGHDT and CDR2 YNNKEL (reference sequence).

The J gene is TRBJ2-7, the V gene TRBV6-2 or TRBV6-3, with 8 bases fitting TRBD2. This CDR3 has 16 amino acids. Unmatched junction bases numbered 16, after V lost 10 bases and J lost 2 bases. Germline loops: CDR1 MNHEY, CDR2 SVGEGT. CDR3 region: CAIGGGKGQATYEQYF. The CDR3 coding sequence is TGTGCCATCGGCGGGGGGAAAGGGCAGGCCACCTACGAGCAGTACTTC.

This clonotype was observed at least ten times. CDR3 sequence reads: CSVGRARGEQYF. CDR3 nucleotide sequence: TGCAGCGTTGGCAGGGCTCGGGGCGAGCAGTACTTC. This chain connects TRBV29-1 to TRBJ2-7; D possibly uses TRBD1 or TRBD2 (5 bases each). V lost 4 bases, J lost 6 bases, and 13 bases lay in between. Germline V gene lookup returns CDR1 SQVTM and CDR2 ANQGSEA. The length of the CDR3 is 12 residues.

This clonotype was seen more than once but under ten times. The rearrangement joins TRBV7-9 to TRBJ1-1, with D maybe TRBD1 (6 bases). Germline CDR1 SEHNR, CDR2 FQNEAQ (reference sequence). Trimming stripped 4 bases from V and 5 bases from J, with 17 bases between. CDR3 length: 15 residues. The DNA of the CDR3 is TGTGCCAGCAGCTCCGACAGGTTGGGGGTTACTGAAGCTTTCTTT. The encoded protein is CASSSDRLGVTEAFF.

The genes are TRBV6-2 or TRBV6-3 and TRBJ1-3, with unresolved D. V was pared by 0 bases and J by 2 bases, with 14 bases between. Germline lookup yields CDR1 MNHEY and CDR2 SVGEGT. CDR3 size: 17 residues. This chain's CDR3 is CASSYSLPGETGNTIYF. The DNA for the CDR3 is TGTGCCAGCAGTTACTCTCTCCCCGGGGAGACTGGAAACACCATATATTTT.

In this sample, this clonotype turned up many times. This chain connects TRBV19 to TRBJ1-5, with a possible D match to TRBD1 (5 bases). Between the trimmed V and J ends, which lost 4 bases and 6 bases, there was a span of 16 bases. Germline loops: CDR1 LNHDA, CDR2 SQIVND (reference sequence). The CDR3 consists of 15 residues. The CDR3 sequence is CASSTGGGDGQPQHF. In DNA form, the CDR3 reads TGTGCCAGTAGTACTGGGGGAGGGGACGGTCAGCCCCAGCATTTT.

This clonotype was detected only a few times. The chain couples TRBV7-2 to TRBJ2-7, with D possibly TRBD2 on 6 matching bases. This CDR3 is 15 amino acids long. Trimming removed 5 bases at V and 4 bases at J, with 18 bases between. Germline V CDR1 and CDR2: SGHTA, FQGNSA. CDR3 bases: TGTGCCAGCAGCCTCGGTGTTGCTAGCGCGTACGAGCAGTACTTC. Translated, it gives CASSLGVASAYEQYF.

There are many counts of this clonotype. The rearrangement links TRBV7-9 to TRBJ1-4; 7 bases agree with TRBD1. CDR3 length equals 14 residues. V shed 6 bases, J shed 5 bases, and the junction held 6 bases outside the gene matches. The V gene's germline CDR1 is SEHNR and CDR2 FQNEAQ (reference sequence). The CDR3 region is CASRSGGWNEKLFF. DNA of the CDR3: TGTGCCAGCAGATCAGGGGGGTGGAATGAAAAACTGTTTTTT.

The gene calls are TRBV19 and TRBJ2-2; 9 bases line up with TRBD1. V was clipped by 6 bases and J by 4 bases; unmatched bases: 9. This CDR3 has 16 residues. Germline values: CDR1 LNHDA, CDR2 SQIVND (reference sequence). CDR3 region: CASRLGQGRSTGELFF. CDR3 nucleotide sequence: TGTGCCAGTAGACTGGGACAGGGACGAAGCACCGGGGAGCTGTTTTTT.

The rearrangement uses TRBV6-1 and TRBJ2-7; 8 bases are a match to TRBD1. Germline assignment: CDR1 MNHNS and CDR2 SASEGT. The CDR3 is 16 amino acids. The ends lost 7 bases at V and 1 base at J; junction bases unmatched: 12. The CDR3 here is CASTRMAGQASYEQYF. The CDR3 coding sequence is TGTGCCAGCACCCGAATGGCGGGACAGGCATCCTACGAGCAGTACTTC.

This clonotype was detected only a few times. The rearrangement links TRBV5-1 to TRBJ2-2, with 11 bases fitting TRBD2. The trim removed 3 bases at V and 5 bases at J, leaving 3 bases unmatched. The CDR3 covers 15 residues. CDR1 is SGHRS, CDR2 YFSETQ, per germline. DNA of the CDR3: TGCGCCAGCAGCTGGCTAGCGGGAGGTACCGGGGAGCTGTTTTTT. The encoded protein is CASSWLAGGTGELFF.

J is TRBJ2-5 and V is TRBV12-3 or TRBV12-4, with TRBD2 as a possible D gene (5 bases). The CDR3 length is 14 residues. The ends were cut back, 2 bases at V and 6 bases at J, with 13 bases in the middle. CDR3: CASSLRTTGKTQYF. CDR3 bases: TGTGCCAGCAGTTTAAGAACGACGGGGAAGACCCAGTACTTC.

DNA of the CDR3: TGTGCCAGCAGTTACTTCGACCAAGGGAATGGCTACACCTTC. Translating gives CASSYFDQGNGYTF. This chain joins TRBV6-2 or TRBV6-3 and TRBJ1-2, with D unresolved. Trimming pared 1 base from V and 6 bases from J, leaving 12 bases between. Germline V CDR1 and CDR2: MNHEY, SVGEGT. The CDR3 is made up of 14 amino acids.

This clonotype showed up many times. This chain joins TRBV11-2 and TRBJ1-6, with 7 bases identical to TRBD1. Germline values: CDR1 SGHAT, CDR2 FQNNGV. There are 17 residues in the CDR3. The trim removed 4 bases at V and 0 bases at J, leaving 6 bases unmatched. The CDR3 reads CASSSNRTGSYNSPLHF. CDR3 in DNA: TGTGCCAGCAGCTCTAACCGGACAGGCTCCTATAATTCACCCCTCCACTTT.

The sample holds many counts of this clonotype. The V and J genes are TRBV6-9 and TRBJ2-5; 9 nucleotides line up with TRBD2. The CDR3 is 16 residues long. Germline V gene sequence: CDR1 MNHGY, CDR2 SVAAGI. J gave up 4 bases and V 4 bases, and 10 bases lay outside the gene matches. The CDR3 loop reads CASSFFAGGQSETQYF. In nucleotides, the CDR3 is TGTGCCAGCAGTTTTTTTGCGGGAGGGCAGTCAGAGACCCAGTACTTC.

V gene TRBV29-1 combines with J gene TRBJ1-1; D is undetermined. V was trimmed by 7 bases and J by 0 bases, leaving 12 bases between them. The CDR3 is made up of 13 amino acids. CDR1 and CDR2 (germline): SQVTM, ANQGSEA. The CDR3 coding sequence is TGCAGCGCAAATAGAAACATGAACACTGAAGCTTTCTTT. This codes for CSANRNMNTEAFF.

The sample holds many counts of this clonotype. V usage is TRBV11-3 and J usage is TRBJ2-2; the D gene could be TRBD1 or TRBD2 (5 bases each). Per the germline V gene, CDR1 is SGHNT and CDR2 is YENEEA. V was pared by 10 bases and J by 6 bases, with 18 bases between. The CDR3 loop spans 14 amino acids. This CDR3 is CATTPGTRSGELFF. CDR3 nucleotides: TGTGCCACCACCCCCGGGACCCGGTCCGGGGAGCTGTTTTTT. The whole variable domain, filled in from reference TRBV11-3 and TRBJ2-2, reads EAGVVQSPRYKIIEKKQPVAFWCNPISGHNTLYWYLQNLGQGPELLIRYENEEAVDDSQLPKDRFSAERLKGVDSTLKIQPAELGDSAVYLCATTPGTRSGELFFGEGSRLTVL.

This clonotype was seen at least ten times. The CDR3 spells CASSPSWLAGIGELFF. DNA of the CDR3: TGTGCCAGCAGCCCCTCTTGGCTAGCGGGGATAGGGGAGCTGTTTTTT. This sequence joins TRBV11-2 and TRBJ2-2; 9 nucleotides match TRBD2. Germline CDR1 and CDR2: SGHAT and FQNNGV. The CDR3 loop spans 16 amino acids. Trimming took 5 bases from V and 8 from J; bases not matched to a gene: 12.

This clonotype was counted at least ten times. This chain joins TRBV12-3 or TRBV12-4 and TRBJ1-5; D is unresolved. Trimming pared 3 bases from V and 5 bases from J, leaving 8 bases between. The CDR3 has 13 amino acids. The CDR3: CASSLTADQPQHF. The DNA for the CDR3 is TGTGCCAGCAGTTTGACTGCCGATCAGCCCCAGCATTTT.

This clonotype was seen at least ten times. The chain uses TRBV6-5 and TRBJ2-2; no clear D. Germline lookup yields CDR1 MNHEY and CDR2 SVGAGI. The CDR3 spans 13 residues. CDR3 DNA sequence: TGTGCTGCATCTGGTCCGAACACCGGGGAGCTGTTTTTT. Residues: CAASGPNTGELFF.

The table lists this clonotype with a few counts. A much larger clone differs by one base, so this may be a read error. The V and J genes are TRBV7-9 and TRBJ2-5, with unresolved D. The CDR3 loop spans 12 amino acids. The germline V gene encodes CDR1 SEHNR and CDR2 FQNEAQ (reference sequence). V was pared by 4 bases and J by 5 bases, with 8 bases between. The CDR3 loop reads CASSSEGETQYF. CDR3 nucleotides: TGTGCCAGCAGCTCGGAAGGGGAGACCCAGTACTTC.

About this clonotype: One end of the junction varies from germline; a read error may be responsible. CDR3 bases: TGTGCCAGCAGCCAATCCCGGGGTATCTACGGGCAGTACTTC. Amino acid sequence: CASSQSRGIYGQYF. The V call is TRBV14, the J call TRBJ2-7; D may be TRBD2 (5 bases). The CDR3 contains 14 residues. The germline CDR1 and CDR2 sequences are SGHDN and FVKESK.

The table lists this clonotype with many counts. CDR3 in amino acids: CASSRPQRDYEQYF. The CDR3 nucleotides are TGTGCCAGCAGTCGCCCCCAGCGGGACTACGAGCAGTACTTC. The gene calls are TRBV28 and TRBJ2-7; 7 bases are a match to TRBD2. The CDR3 consists of 14 residues. The V gene end was trimmed by 5 bases and the J gene end by 3 bases; junction bases not matched to a gene: 7. The V gene's germline CDR1 is MDHEN and CDR2 SYDVKM.

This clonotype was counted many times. The CDR3 protein is CASCFWSGDYEQYF. As DNA, the CDR3 is TGTGCCAGCTGCTTCTGGTCGGGTGACTACGAGCAGTACTTC. This chain connects TRBV6-5 to TRBJ2-7; D is unclear. The germline CDR1 and CDR2 sequences are MNHEY and SVGAGI. Deletions cut 8 bases from V and 3 bases from J, with 17 bases between. The CDR3 runs 14 residues.

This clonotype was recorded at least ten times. CDR3 in DNA: TGTGCCAGCAGCCACCGGACCGACGCTACCTACGAGCAGTACTTC. It is translated as CASSHRTDATYEQYF. The rearrangement uses TRBV3-1 and TRBJ2-7; D gene uncertain. The CDR3 runs to 15 residues. Germline V CDR1 and CDR2: LGHDT, YNNKEL (reference sequence). Trimming took off 3 bases at V and 2 bases at J, with 14 bases between the two ends.